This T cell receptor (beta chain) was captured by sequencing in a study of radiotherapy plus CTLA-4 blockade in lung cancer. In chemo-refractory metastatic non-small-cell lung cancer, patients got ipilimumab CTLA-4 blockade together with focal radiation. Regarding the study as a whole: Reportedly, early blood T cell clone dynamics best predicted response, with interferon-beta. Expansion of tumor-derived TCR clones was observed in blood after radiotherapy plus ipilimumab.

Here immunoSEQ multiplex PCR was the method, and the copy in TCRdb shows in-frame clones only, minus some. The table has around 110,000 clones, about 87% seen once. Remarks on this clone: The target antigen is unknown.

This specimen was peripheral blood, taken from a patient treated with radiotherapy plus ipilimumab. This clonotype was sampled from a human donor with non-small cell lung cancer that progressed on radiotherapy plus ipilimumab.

The CDR3 DNA reads as TGTGCCAGCAGCTTCAACCCCGGGACTAACTACGAGCAGTACTTC. Translation gives CASSFNPGTNYEQYF. The rearrangement links TRBV11-3 to TRBJ2-7, with 7 bases matching TRBD2. The CDR3 is 15 residues long. Germline loops: CDR1 SGHNT, CDR2 YENEEA. With V trimmed by 3 bases and J by 3 bases, 8 bases remained unmatched.